The entry below describes one TCR beta chain. This sample is drawn from a study of blood T cell repertoires in COVID-19. At the level of the study: Samples taken during acute and convalescent COVID-19 were collected in the United States, Italy and Spain. The analysed material was cDNA or gDNA that came from T cells, B-cell-depleted T cells, or PBMCs.

The CDR3 consists of 17 residues. Trimming cost V 4 bases and J 4 bases, with 23 bases left between them. Germline CDR1 reads SNHLY; CDR2 reads FYNNEI. In the original processing: Amplification of reference gene primers was used by the study to estimate nucleated cell counts. Profiled with immunoSEQ multiplex PCR; TCRdb holds only in-frame clones, not every one. V and J calls and clone size come straight from that table; D and trimming were deduced from the DNA. The repertoire holds 150,000 to 200,000 clones, with over 65% as singletons. The sequenced sample consisted of peripheral blood. This chain links TRBV2 with TRBJ2-7; maybe TRBD2 (5 bases). This receptor was obtained from a man aged 55 to 69 with acute or convalescent COVID-19. The CDR3 nucleotides are TGTGCCAGCAGTGTTACTTCGGACTCCTCCGCCCCTTACGAGCAGTACTTC. Protein: CASSVTSDSSAPYEQYF.